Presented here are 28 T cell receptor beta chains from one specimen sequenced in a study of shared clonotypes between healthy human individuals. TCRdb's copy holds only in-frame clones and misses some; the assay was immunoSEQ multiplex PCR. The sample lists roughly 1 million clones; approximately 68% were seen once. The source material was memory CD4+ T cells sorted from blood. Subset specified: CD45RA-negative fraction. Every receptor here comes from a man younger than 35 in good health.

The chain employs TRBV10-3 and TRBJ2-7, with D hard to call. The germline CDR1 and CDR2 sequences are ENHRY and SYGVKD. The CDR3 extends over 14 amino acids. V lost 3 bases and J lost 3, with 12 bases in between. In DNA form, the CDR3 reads TGTGCCATCAGTGAAGGTGGCAGTATCTACGAGCAGTACTTC. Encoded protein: CAISEGGSIYEQYF.

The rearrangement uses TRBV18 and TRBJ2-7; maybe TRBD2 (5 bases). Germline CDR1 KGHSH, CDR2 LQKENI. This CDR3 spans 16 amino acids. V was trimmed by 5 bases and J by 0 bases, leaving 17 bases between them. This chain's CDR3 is CASSRIATTRSYEQYF. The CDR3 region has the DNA TGTGCCAGCTCAAGGATAGCGACAACTCGCTCCTACGAGCAGTACTTC. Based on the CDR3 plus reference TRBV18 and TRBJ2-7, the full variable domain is NAGVMQNPRHLVRRRGQEARLRCSPMKGHSHVYWYRQLPEEGLKFMVYLQKENIIDESGMPKERFSAEFPKEGPSILRIQQVVRGDSAAYFCASSRIATTRSYEQYFGPGTRLTVT.

CDR3 sequence reads: CASTLEGGSYYGYTF. The CDR3 DNA follows: TGTGCCAGCACCCTGGAGGGGGGATCATACTATGGCTACACCTTC. This chain links TRBV6-1 with TRBJ1-2, with D perhaps matching TRBD1 (6 bases). CDR3 size: 15 residues. The germline gives CDR1 MNHNS, CDR2 SASEGT. The germline V and J ends were trimmed by 7 bases and 3 bases, with 18 bases remaining between them.

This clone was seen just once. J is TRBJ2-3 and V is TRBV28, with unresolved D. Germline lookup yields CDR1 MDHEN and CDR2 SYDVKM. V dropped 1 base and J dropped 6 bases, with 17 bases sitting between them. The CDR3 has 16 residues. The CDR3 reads CASSLSPGSRLDTQYF. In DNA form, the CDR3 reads TGTGCCAGCAGTTTATCCCCCGGGTCGCGACTGGATACGCAGTATTTT.

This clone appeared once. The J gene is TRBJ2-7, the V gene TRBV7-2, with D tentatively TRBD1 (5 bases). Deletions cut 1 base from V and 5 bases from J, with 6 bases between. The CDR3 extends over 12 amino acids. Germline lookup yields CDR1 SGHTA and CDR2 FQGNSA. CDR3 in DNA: TGTGCCAGCAGCTTAGGGACACACGAGCAGTACTTC. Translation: CASSLGTHEQYF. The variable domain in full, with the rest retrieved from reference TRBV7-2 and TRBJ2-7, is GAGVSQSPSNKVTEKGKDVELRCDPISGHTALYWYRQSLGQGLEFLIYFQGNSAPDKSGLPSDRFSAERTGGSVSTLTIQRTQQEDSAVYLCASSLGTHEQYFGPGTRLTVT.

The chain's CDR3 is CASSLGDRDTGELFF. CDR3 bases: TGTGCCAGCAGTTTAGGGGACAGGGACACCGGGGAGCTGTTTTTT. The chain has TRBV28 and TRBJ2-2; 9 bases line up with TRBD1. Germline V gives CDR1 MDHEN, CDR2 SYDVKM. The CDR3 is 15 residues long. J gave up 3 bases and V 2 bases, and 1 base lay outside the gene matches.

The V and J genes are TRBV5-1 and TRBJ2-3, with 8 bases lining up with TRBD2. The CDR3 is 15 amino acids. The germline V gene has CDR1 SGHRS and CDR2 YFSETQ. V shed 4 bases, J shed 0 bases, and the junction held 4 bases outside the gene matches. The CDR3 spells CASSATSGSTDTQYF. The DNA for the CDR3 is TGCGCCAGCAGCGCCACTAGCGGCAGCACAGATACGCAGTATTTT.

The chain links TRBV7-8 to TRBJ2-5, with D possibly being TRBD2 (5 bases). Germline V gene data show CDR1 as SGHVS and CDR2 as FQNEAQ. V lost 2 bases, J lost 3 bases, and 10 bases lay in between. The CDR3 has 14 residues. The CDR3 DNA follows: TGTGCCAGCAGCTTATCGTGGGGAGAAGAGACCCAGTACTTC. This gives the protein CASSLSWGEETQYF. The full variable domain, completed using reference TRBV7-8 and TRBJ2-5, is GAGVSQSPRYKVAKRGQDVALRCDPISGHVSLFWYQQALGQGPEFLTYFQNEAQLDKSGLPSDRFFAERPEGSVSTLKIQRTQQEDSAVYLCASSLSWGEETQYFGPGTRLLVL.

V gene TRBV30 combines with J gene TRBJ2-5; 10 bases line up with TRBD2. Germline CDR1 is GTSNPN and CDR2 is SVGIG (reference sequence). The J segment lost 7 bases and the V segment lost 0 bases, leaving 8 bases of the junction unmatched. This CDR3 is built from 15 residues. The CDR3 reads CAWSVASGRFGTQYF. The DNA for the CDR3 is TGTGCCTGGAGTGTAGCTAGCGGGAGATTTGGGACCCAGTACTTC.

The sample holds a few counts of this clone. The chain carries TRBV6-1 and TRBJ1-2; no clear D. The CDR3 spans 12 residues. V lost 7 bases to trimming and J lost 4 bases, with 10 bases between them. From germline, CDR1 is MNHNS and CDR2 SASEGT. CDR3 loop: CASTPSFYGYTF. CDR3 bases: TGTGCCAGCACACCTTCTTTCTATGGCTACACCTTC.

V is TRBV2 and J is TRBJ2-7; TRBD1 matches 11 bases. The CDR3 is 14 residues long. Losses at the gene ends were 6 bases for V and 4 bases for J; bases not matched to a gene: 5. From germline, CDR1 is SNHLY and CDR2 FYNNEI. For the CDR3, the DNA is TGTGCCAGCAGCGGGACAGGGGGACCGTACGAGCAGTACTTC. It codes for CASSGTGGPYEQYF.

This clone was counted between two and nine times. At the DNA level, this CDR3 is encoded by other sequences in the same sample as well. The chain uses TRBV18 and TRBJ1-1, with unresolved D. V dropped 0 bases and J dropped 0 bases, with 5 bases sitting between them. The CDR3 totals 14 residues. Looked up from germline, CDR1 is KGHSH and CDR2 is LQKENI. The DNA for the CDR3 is TGTGCCAGCTCACCACCAGTGATGAACACTGAAGCTTTCTTT. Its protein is CASSPPVMNTEAFF.

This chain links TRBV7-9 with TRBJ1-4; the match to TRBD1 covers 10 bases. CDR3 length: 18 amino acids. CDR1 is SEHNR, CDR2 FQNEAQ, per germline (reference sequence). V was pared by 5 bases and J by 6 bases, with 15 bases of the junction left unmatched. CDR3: CASSPRTGGPTRYEKLFF. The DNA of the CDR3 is TGTGCCAGCAGCCCTCGGACAGGGGGACCTACACGATATGAAAAACTGTTTTTT.

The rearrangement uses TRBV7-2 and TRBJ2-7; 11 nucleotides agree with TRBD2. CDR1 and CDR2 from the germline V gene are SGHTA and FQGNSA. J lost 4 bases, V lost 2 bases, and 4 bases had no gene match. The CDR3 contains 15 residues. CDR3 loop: CASSLTGTSGYEQYF. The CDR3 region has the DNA TGTGCCAGCAGCTTAACCGGGACTAGCGGTTACGAGCAGTACTTC.

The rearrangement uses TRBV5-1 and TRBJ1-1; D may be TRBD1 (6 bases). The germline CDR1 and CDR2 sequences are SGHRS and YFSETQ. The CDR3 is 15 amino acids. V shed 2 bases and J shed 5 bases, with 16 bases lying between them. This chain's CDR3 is CASSFATQGGTEAFF. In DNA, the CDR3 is TGCGCCAGCAGCTTCGCGACACAAGGGGGGACTGAAGCTTTCTTT.

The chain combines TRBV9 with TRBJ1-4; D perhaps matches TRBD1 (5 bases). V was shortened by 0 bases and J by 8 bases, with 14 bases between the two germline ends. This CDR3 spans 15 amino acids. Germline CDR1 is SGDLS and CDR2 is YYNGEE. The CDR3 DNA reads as TGTGCCAGCAGCGTAGGATGGCAGGGAGACGAAAAACTGTTTTTT. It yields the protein CASSVGWQGDEKLFF. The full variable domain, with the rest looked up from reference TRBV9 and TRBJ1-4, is DSGVTQTPKHLITATGQRVTLRCSPRSGDLSVYWYQQSLDQGLQFLIQYYNGEERAKGNILERFSAQQFPDLHSELNLSSLELGDSALYFCASSVGWQGDEKLFFGSGTQLSVL.

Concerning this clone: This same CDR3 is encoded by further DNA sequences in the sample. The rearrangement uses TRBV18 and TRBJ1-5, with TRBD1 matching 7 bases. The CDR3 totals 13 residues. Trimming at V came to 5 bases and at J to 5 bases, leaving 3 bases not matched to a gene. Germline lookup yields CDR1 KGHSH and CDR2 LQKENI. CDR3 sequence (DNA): TGTGCCAGCTCAAGAGGGGGCGATCAGCCCCAGCATTTT. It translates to CASSRGGDQPQHF.

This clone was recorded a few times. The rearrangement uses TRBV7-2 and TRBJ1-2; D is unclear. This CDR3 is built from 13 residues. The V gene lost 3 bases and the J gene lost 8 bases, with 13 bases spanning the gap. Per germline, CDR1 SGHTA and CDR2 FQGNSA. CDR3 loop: CASSFGLREGYTF. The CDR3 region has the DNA TGTGCCAGCAGCTTCGGACTTAGAGAGGGCTACACCTTC.

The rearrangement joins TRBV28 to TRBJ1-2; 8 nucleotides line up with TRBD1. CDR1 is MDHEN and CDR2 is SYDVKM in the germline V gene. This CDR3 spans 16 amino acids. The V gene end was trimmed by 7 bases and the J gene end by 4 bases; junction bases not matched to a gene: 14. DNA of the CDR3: TGTGCCAGCAAAGGGTCAGTCTCGACAGGGGTCTATGGCTACACCTTC. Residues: CASKGSVSTGVYGYTF.

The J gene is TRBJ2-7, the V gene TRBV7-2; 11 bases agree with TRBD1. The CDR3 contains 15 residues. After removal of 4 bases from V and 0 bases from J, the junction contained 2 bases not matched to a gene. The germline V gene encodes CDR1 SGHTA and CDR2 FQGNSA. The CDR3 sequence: CASSWGTGGSYEQYF. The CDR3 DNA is TGTGCCAGCAGCTGGGGGACAGGGGGCTCCTACGAGCAGTACTTC.

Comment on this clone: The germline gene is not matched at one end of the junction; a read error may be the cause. The CDR3 region is CASSFPNEGSPVF. CDR3 nucleotides: TGTGCCAGCAGCTTCCCCAATGAGGGGAGTCCGGTCTTC. This chain joins TRBV7-2 and TRBJ2-1; D assignment may be TRBD1 or TRBD2 (5 bases each). Germline V gene data show CDR1 as SGHTA and CDR2 as FQGNSA. CDR3 length: 13 residues.

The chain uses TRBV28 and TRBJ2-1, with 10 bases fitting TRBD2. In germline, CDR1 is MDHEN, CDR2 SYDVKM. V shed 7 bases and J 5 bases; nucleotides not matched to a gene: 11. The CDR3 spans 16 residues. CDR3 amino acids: CASMGLAGAGNNEQFF. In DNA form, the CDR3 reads TGTGCCAGCATGGGGCTAGCGGGGGCCGGGAACAATGAGCAGTTCTTC.

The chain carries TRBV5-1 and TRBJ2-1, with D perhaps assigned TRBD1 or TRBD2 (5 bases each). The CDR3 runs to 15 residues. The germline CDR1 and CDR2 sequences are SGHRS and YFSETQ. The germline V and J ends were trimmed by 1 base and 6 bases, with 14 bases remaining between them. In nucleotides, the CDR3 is TGCGCCAGCAGCTTGAGTGGGACCCTCACCAATGAGCAGTTCTTC. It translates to CASSLSGTLTNEQFF. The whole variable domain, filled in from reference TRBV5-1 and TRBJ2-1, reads KAGVTQTPRYLIKTRGQQVTLSCSPISGHRSVSWYQQTPGQGLQFLFEYFSETQRNKGNFPGRFSGRQFSNSRSEMNVSTLELGDSALYLCASSLSGTLTNEQFFGPGTRLTVL.

The CDR3 coding sequence is TGTGCCAGCAGTGGGGCCAGGGGGAATCAGCCCCAGCATTTT. This encodes CASSGARGNQPQHF. The V and J genes are TRBV2 and TRBJ1-5, with 7 nucleotides matching TRBD1. The germline CDR1 and CDR2 sequences are SNHLY and FYNNEI. The CDR3 runs 14 residues. V lost 4 bases and J lost 4; bases outside the gene matches: 4.

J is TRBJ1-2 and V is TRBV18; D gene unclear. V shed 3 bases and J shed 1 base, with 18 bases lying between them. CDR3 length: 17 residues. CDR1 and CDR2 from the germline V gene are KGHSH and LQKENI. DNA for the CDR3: TGTGCCAGCTCACCTACTGATTTCCCACGGGGTAACTATGGCTACACCTTC. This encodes CASSPTDFPRGNYGYTF.

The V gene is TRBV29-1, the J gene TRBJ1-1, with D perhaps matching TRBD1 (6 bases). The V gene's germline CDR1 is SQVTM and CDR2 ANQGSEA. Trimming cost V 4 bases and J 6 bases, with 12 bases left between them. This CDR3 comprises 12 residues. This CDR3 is CSVVRPGAEAFF. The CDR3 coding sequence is TGCAGCGTTGTACGACCAGGGGCTGAAGCTTTCTTT.

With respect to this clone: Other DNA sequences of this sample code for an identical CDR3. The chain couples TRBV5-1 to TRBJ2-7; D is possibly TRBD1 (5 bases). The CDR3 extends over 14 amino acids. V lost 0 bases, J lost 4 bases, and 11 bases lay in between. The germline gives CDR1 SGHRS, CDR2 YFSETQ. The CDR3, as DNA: TGCGCCAGCAGCTTGGAAGGCCAGGGATACGAGCAGTACTTC. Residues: CASSLEGQGYEQYF.

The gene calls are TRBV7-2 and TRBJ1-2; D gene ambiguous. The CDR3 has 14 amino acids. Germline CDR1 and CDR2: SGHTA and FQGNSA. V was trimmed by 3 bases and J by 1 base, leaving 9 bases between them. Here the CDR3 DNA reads TGTGCCAGCAGCTTGTGGCGGAGTAACTATGGCTACACCTTC. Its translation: CASSLWRSNYGYTF.